These 20 T cell receptor beta chains came from one sample sequenced in a study of tumor-infiltrating lymphocytes in primary liver carcinoma (TCRdb year 2017). Without any cell sorting, total RNA and DNA were extracted together from around 18-30 mg of bulk tissue using the AllPrep DNA/RNA mini kit. Sequencing was carried out with an Illumina HiSeq 2500. Starting from about 500 ng total RNA, TCRbeta-specific cDNA was produced by reverse transcription with a constant-region primer and ProtoScript II reverse transcriptase. Three nested multiplex PCR rounds, following a slightly modified ARM-PCR procedure, were used to build the TCRbeta libraries. Multiplex TRBV1-TRBV30 forward primers and a Cbeta reverse primer were used in the first two PCR rounds, each of which was run for around 9 cycles. TCRdb reran the public reads through fastp at Q25 and MiXCR, keeping productive beta chains. Rows merge per CDR3 protein into single entries with the most common DNA and genes. Present in this sample are roughly 190,000 distinct CDR3 sequences, around 85% of which were seen just once. The ten biggest clones cover approximately 18% of the sample.

Material: tumor tissue from primary liver carcinoma. Receptors were obtained from a man aged 40-49 years with primary liver carcinoma and hepatitis B virus infection.

Concerning this clonotype: One end of the junction does not line up with germline, which may come from a read error. The V and J genes are TRBV28 and TRBJ1-1, with TRBD1 identical over 7 bases. Looked up from germline, CDR1 is MDHEN and CDR2 is SYDVKM. The CDR3 loop spans 14 amino acids. This chain's CDR3 is CVSRKRQGRTEAFF. The CDR3 DNA follows: TGTGTCAGCAGGAAAAGACAGGGAAGGACTGAAGCTTTCTTT.

V is TRBV29-1 and J is TRBJ2-2; 7 bases line up with TRBD1. The germline gives CDR1 SQVTM, CDR2 ANQGSEA. The CDR3 length is 15 residues. J gave up 5 bases and V 2 bases, and 8 bases lay outside the gene matches. CDR3 sequence reads: CSVEYYRGKTGELFF. The CDR3 coding sequence is TGCAGCGTTGAATACTACAGGGGAAAGACCGGGGAGCTGTTTTTT.

Notes on this clonotype: Lacking the conserved final phenylalanine or tryptophan, this CDR3 likely reflects a read error. CDR3 sequence (DNA): TGTGCCAGCAGCATAGGCATCTCGAACAATGAGCAGTTCTTA. The encoded protein is CASSIGISNNEQFL. J is TRBJ2-1 and V is TRBV11-3; D call uncertain. Looked up from germline, CDR1 is SGHNT and CDR2 is YENEEA. The CDR3 runs to 14 residues. V was clipped by 5 bases and J by 5 bases, with 13 bases between them.

This clonotype was observed once. This clone may be a read error of a much larger clone one base away. It is likely a read error, because the conserved phenylalanine at the end of the CDR3 is missing. J is TRBJ1-1 and V is TRBV5-1; D gene unclear. Trimming took 2 bases from V and 4 from J, leaving 9 bases between them. This CDR3 has 13 amino acids. CDR1 and CDR2 (germline): SGHRS, YFSETQ. For the CDR3, the DNA is TGCGCCAGCAGCTTTCAGGATGCCACTGAAGCTTTCGTT. It codes for CASSFQDATEAFV.

Note on this clonotype: Given the absence of the conserved phenylalanine or tryptophan at the CDR3 end, a read error is likely. This chain joins TRBV29-1 and TRBJ2-3; a weak D match, TRBD1 (6 bases). The ends were cut back, 4 bases at V and 5 bases at J, with 16 bases in the middle. This CDR3 comprises 14 residues. Germline CDR1 reads SQVTM; CDR2 reads ANQGSEA. CDR3 amino acids: CSVGVAGVRDTQYY. The CDR3 region has the DNA TGCAGCGTTGGGGTGGCAGGGGTCCGAGATACGCAGTATTAT.

The V and J genes are TRBV7-8 and TRBJ2-4; TRBD2 might be the D (5 bases). Germline values: CDR1 SGHVS, CDR2 FQNEAQ. The V gene lost 5 bases and the J gene lost 3 bases, with 20 bases spanning the gap. CDR3 length equals 17 residues. The CDR3 loop reads CASSPLCSGLVKNIQYF. CDR3 DNA: TGTGCCAGCAGCCCCCTTTGCAGCGGATTAGTCAAAAACATTCAGTACTTC.

This clonotype was recorded many times. The rearrangement joins TRBV5-6 to TRBJ1-2; the D is unclear. The V gene lost 3 bases and the J gene lost 7 bases, with 10 bases spanning the gap. The CDR3 runs 12 residues. In germline, CDR1 is SGHDT, CDR2 YYEEEE. The DNA for the CDR3 is TGTGCCAGCAGCTCCGGGAAATCTGGCTACACCTTC. Protein sequence: CASSSGKSGYTF.

This clonotype is a singleton in its sample. V gene TRBV29-1 combines with J gene TRBJ1-4; perhaps TRBD1 as D (5 bases). The length of the CDR3 is 13 residues. Trimming cost V 7 bases and J 8 bases, with 17 bases left between them. Germline V gene data show CDR1 as SQVTM and CDR2 as ANQGSEA. The CDR3 DNA reads TGCAGCGATGTGATGATAGAGGGGGAAAAACTGTTTTTT. Encoded protein: CSDVMIEGEKLFF.

As for this clonotype: Mismatch with germline at one junction end may stem from a read error. The rearrangement uses TRBV29-1 and TRBJ2-2, with D maybe TRBD2 (5 bases). The germline CDR1 and CDR2 sequences are SQVTM and ANQGSEA. CDR3 size: 16 residues. CDR3 coding DNA: TGCAGCATTGAAGTACTGGACTCTCAGGTCACCGGGGAGTTGTTTTTT. Encoded protein: CSIEVLDSQVTGELFF.

The CDR3 spells CASSPLITSGIVNEQFF. The DNA for the CDR3 is TGCGCCAGCAGCCCCCTGATAACTAGCGGGATCGTAAATGAGCAGTTCTTC. The chain recombines TRBV4-1 with TRBJ2-1, with TRBD2 matching 10 bases. Germline assignment: CDR1 MGHRA and CDR2 YSYEKL. J was trimmed by 7 bases and V by 4 bases; bases with no gene match: 13. The CDR3 extends over 17 amino acids.

The CDR3 DNA reads TGTGCCAGCAGCTCACGCGGGAACACCATATATTTT. It specifies CASSSRGNTIYF. This chain connects TRBV11-2 to TRBJ1-3, with D unresolved. Germline-derived CDR1 and CDR2 are SGHAT and FQNNGV. The CDR3 length is 12 residues. Trimming left V 4 bases short and J 7 bases short, with 8 bases between.

The genes are TRBV11-3 and TRBJ2-7; the match to TRBD2 covers 7 bases. There are 14 residues in the CDR3. Germline V gene lookup returns CDR1 SGHNT and CDR2 YENEEA. CDR3 sequence: CVTRRGVTSYEQYF. The CDR3 DNA sequence: TGTGTCACTCGACGGGGGGTGACTTCTTACGAGCAGTACTTC.

On this clonotype itself: Mismatch with germline at one junction end may stem from a read error. J is TRBJ1-1 and V is TRBV12-3 or TRBV12-4; D remains ambiguous. The CDR3 sequence is 15 residues long. As DNA, the CDR3 is TGTCCCAGCGGTTATAGGTGGGGTTCGGGTACTGAAGCTTTCTTT. It codes for CPSGYRWGSGTEAFF.

As regards this clonotype: This likely comes from a read error, as the CDR3 has no conserved phenylalanine or tryptophan at its end. The gene calls are TRBV29-1 and TRBJ1-1; D is perhaps TRBD1 (5 bases). This CDR3 is 14 amino acids long. Germline assignment: CDR1 SQVTM and CDR2 ANQGSEA. Trimming removed 6 bases from V and 5 bases from J, with 19 bases in between. CDR3 sequence (DNA): TGCAGCGTCGTGGGGACCTCGAGAAAGACTGAAGCTTTCGTT. It yields the protein CSVVGTSRKTEAFV.

In its sample, this clonotype was seen many times. V and J are TRBV10-1 and TRBJ2-7, with D maybe TRBD2 (6 bases). The CDR3 covers 14 residues. Germline CDR1 WNHNN, CDR2 SYGVQD (reference sequence). V was cut by 5 bases and J by 3 bases, with 14 bases left in between. CDR3 DNA: TGCGCCAGCAGTCCCGGGGGAATGATCTACGAGCAGTACTTC. The encoded protein is CASSPGGMIYEQYF.

This clonotype was seen at least ten times. The genes are TRBV6-6 and TRBJ1-5; D is uncertain. V was clipped by 4 bases and J by 2 bases, with 9 bases between them. Germline V CDR1 and CDR2: MNHNY, SVGAGI (reference sequence). The CDR3 extends over 14 amino acids. The CDR3 DNA is TGTGCCAGCAGTTCCAATACAGGCAATCAGCCCCAGCATTTT. It yields the protein CASSSNTGNQPQHF.

The CDR3 coding sequence is TGTGCCACCAGTGATCCTAGTCCTGGGGCCAACGTCCTGACTTTC. The encoded protein is CATSDPSPGANVLTF. V is TRBV24-1 and J is TRBJ2-6; the D is unclear. The germline CDR1 and CDR2 sequences are KGHDR and SFDVKD. This CDR3 contains 15 residues. Trimming pared 3 bases from V and 2 bases from J, leaving 7 bases between.

As regards this clonotype: One end of the junction does not line up with germline, which may come from a read error. The chain links TRBV12-3 or TRBV12-4 to TRBJ2-3; 8 positions agree with TRBD1. The CDR3 consists of 14 residues. CDR3 amino acids: CTSSFTGGGDTQYF. In DNA, the CDR3 is TGTACCAGCAGTTTCACAGGGGGTGGGGATACACAGTATTTT.

Points on this clonotype: Possible read error: a much larger clone is one base away. This rearrangement joins TRBV7-9 to TRBJ2-6, with a weak D call TRBD2 (5 bases). Trimming removed 2 bases at V and 8 bases at J, with 7 bases between. The CDR3 is made up of 13 amino acids. Germline CDR1 is SEHNR and CDR2 is FQNEAQ (reference sequence). The CDR3 region is CASSLSGTNVLTF. The CDR3 region has the DNA TGTGCCAGCAGCTTATCCGGGACCAACGTCCTGACTTTC.

In the case of this clonotype: The junction departs from the called germline gene at one end, perhaps through a read error. The chain has TRBV29-1 and TRBJ2-3; tentative D call: TRBD2 (6 bases). This CDR3 is 15 amino acids long. The V gene's germline CDR1 is SQVTM and CDR2 ANQGSEA. The CDR3 is CNVEGGAGIIETQYF. CDR3 in DNA: TGCAACGTTGAGGGCGGGGCCGGCATCATAGAAACGCAGTATTTT.